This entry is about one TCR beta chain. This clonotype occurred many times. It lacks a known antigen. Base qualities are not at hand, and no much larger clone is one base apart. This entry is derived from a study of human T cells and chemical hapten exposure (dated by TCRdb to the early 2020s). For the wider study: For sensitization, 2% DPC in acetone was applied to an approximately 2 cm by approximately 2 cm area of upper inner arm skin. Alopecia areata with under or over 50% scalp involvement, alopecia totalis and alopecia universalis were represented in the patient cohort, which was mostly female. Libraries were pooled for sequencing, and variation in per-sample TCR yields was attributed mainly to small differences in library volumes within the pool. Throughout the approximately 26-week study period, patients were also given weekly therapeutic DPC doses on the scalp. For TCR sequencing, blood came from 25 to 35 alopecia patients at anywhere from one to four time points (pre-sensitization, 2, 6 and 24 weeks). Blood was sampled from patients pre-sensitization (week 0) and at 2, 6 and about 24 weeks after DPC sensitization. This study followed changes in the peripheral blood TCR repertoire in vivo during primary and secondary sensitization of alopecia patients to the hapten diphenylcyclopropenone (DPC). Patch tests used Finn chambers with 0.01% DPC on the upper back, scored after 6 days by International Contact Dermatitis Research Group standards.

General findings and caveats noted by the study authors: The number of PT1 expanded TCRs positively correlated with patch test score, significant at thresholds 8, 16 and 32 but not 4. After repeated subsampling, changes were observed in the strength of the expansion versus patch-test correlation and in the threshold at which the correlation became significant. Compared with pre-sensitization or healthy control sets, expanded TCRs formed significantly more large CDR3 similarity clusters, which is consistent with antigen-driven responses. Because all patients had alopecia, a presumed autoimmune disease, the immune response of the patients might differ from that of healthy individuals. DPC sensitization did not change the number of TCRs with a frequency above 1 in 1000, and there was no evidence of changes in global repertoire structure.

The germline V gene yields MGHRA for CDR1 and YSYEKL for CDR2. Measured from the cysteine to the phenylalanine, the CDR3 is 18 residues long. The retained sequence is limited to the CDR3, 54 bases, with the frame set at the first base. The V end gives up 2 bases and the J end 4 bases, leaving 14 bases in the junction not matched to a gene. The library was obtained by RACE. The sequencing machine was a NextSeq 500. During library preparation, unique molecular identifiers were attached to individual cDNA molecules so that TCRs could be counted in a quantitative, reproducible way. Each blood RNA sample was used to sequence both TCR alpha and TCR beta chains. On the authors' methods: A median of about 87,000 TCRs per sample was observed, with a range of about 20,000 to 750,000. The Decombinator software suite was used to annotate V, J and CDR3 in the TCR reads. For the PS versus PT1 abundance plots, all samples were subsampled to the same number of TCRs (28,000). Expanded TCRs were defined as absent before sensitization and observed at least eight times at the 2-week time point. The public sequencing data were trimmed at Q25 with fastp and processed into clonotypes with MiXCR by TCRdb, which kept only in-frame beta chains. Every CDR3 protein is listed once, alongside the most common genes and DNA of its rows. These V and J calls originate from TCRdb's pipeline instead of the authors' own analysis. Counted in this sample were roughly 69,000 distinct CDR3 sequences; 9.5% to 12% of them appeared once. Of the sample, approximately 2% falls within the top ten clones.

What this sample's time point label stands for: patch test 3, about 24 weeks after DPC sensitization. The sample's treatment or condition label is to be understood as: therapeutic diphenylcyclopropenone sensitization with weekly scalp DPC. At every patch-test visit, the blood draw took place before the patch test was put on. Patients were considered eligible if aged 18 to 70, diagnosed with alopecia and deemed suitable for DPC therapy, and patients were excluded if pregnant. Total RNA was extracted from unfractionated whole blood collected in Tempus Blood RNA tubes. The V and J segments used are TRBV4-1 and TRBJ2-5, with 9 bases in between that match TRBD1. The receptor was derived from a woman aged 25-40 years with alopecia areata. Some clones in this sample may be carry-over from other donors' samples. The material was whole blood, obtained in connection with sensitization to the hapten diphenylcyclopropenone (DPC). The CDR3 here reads CASSQIAAAQGALETQYF. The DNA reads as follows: TGCGCCAGCAGCCAAATAGCCGCCGCACAGGGGGCTCTAGAGACCCAGTACTTC.